This T cell receptor (beta chain) stems from a study of blood T cell repertoires in COVID-19. The J segment lost 8 bases and the V segment lost 6 bases, leaving 21 bases of the junction unmatched. Germline CDR1 is SGHTA and CDR2 is FQGTGA. The CDR3 loop spans 19 amino acids. Sequenced by immunoSEQ multiplex PCR; TCRdb stores in-frame clones only, minus some. The sample consists of 250,000 to 350,000 clones, about 93% of them appearing once. Sequenced material: peripheral blood. This clonotype was sampled from a woman aged 25 to 39 with COVID-19, enrolled during active disease. The chain employs TRBV7-3 and TRBJ2-1, with 11 bases lining up with TRBD2. CDR3 sequence: CASSRRGGSGRAGFDEQFF. The CDR3 region has the DNA TGTGCCAGCAGTAGAAGAGGGGGTAGCGGGAGGGCCGGTTTTGATGAGCAGTTCTTC.